This record looks at one T cell receptor beta chain sequence and its context. What it binds is unknown. The sample belongs to a study of cytomegalovirus exposure and HLA in healthy donors. The PCR ran on 60 Vbeta and 13 Jbeta primers. The method was immunoSEQ multiplex PCR; TCRdb's version includes in-frame clones alone and lacks a portion of them. The sample contains about 160,000 clones, less than 90% of which appear only once. Study findings and constraints: TCR beta V segments were, for the most part, productive about 87% or about 30% of the time in an earlier analysis. Researchers counted around 170 TCR beta chains as cytomegalovirus-associated.

The CDR3 runs to 18 residues. V gave up 7 bases and J gave up 0 bases; unmatched junction bases: 9. The germline V gene has CDR1 MNHEY and CDR2 SMNVEV (reference sequence). Specimen: PBMCs. The chain has TRBV27 and TRBJ2-6; TRBD1 matches 10 bases. This TCR derives from a male donor in good health and CMV-seropositive. The CDR3 is CASTTPRDRGSGANVLTF. The CDR3 DNA reads as TGTGCCAGCACCACCCCCCGGGACAGGGGCTCTGGGGCCAACGTCCTGACTTTC.